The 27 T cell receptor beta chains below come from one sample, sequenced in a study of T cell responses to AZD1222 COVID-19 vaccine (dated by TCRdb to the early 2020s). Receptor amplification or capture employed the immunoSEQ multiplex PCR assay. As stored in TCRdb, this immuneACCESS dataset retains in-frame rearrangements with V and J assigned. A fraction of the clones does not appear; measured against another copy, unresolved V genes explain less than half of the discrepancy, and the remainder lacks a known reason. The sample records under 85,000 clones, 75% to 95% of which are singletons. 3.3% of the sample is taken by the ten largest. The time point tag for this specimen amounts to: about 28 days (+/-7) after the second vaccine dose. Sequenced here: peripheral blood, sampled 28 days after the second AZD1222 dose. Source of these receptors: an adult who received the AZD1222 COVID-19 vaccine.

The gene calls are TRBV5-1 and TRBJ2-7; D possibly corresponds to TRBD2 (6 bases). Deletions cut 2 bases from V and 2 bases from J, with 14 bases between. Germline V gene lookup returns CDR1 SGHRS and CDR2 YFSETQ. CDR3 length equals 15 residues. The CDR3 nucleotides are TGCGCCAGCAGCTTAACAGGAGGGAAGACCTACGAGCAGTACTTC. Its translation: CASSLTGGKTYEQYF. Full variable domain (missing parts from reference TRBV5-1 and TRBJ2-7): KAGVTQTPRYLIKTRGQQVTLSCSPISGHRSVSWYQQTPGQGLQFLFEYFSETQRNKGNFPGRFSGRQFSNSRSEMNVSTLELGDSALYLCASSLTGGKTYEQYFGPGTRLTVT.

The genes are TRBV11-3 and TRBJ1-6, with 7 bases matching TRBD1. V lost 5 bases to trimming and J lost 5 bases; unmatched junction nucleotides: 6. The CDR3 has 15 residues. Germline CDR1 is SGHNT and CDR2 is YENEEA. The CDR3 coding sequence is TGTGCCAGCAGCCCGGGACAGAGAAATAATTCACCCCTCCACTTT. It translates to CASSPGQRNNSPLHF.

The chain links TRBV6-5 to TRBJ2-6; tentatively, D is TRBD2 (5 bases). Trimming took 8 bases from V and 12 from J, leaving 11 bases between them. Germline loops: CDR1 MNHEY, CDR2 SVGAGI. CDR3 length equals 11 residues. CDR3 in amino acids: CASSRGSVLTF. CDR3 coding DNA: TGTGCCAGCTCTCGGGGTAGCGTCCTGACTTTC.

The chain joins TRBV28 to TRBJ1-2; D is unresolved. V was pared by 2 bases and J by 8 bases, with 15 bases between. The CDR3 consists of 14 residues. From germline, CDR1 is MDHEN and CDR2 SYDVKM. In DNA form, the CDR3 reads TGTGCCAGCAGTTTACCCCCAGACGTGGCGGGCTACACCTTC. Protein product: CASSLPPDVAGYTF.

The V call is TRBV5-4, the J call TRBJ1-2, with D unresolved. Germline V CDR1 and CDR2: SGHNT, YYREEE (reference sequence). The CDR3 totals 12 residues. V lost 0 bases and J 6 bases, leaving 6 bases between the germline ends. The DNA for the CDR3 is TGTGCCAGCAGCTTGGACAGAAATGGCTACACCTTC. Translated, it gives CASSLDRNGYTF.

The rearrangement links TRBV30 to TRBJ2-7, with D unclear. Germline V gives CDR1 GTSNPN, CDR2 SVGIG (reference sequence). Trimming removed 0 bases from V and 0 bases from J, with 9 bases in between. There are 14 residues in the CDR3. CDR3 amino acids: CAWSVGLDSYEQYF. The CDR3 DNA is TGTGCCTGGAGTGTTGGGTTAGACTCCTACGAGCAGTACTTC.

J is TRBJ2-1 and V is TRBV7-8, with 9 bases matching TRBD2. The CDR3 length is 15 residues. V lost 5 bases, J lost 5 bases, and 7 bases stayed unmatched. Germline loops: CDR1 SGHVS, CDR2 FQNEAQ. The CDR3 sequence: CASSPSGGLNNEQFF. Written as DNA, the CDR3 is TGTGCCAGCAGCCCCAGCGGGGGGCTAAACAATGAGCAGTTCTTC.

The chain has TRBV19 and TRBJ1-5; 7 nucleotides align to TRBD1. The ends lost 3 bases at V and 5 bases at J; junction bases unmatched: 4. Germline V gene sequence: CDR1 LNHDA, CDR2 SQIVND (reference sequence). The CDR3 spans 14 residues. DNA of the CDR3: TGTGCCAGTAGTATCGTTACAGGGGATCAGCCCCAGCATTTT. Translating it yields CASSIVTGDQPQHF. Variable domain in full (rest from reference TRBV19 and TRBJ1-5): DGGITQSPKYLFRKEGQNVTLSCEQNLNHDAMYWYRQDPGQGLRLIYYSQIVNDFQKGDIAEGYSVSREKKESFPLTVTSAQKNPTAFYLCASSIVTGDQPQHFGDGTRLSIL.

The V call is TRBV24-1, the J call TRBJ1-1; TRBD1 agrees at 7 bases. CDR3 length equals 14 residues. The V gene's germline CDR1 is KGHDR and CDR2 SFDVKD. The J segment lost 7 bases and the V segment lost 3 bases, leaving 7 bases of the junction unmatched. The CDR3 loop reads CATSDRQGGGEAFF. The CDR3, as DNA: TGTGCCACCAGTGATCGACAGGGAGGTGGTGAAGCTTTCTTT.

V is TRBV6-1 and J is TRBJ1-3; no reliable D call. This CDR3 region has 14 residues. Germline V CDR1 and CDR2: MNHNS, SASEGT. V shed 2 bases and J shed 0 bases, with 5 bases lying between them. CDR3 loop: CASSEPFSGNTIYF. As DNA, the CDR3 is TGTGCCAGCAGTGAACCCTTCTCTGGAAACACCATATATTTT.

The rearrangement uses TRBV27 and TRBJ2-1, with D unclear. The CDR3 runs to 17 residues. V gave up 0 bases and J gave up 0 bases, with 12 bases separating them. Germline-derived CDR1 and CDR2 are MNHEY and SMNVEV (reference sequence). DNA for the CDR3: TGTGCCAGCAGTTTATCGGGCATTCCCTACTCCTACAATGAGCAGTTCTTC. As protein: CASSLSGIPYSYNEQFF.

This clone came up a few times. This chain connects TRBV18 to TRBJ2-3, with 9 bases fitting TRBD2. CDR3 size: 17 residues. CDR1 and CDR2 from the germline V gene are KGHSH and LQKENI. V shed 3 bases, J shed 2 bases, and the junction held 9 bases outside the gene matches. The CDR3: CASSPVKAGGPTDTQYF. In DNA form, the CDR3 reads TGTGCCAGCTCACCGGTTAAAGCGGGGGGCCCCACAGATACGCAGTATTTT.

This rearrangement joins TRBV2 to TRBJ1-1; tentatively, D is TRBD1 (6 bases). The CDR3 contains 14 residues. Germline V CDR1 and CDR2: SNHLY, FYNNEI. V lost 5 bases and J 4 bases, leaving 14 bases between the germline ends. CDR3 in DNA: TGTGCCAGCAGTACAGGGAAGGGTAGCACTGAAGCTTTCTTT. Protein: CASSTGKGSTEAFF. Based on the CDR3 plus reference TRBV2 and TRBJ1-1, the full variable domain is EPEVTQTPSHQVTQMGQEVILRCVPISNHLYFYWYRQILGQKVEFLVSFYNNEISEKSEIFDDQFSVERPDGSNFTLKIRSTKLEDSAMYFCASSTGKGSTEAFFGQGTRLTVV.

The CDR3 sequence: CASSLIGKAEAFF. The CDR3 nucleotides read TGTGCCAGCAGCTTAATAGGGAAGGCGGAAGCTTTCTTT. The gene calls are TRBV7-3 and TRBJ1-1; D is uncertain. This CDR3 comprises 13 residues. Trimming removed 1 base from V and 8 bases from J, with 11 bases in between. Germline CDR1 reads SGHTA; CDR2 reads FQGTGA.

The CDR3 loop is CASSPGTGAGELFF. The DNA of the CDR3 is TGTGCCAGCAGCCCCGGGACAGGGGCCGGGGAGCTGTTTTTT. This rearrangement joins TRBV11-3 to TRBJ2-2; 10 nucleotides align to TRBD1. After removal of 5 bases from V and 6 bases from J, the junction contained 3 bases not matched to a gene. This CDR3 contains 14 residues. Germline values: CDR1 SGHNT, CDR2 YENEEA.

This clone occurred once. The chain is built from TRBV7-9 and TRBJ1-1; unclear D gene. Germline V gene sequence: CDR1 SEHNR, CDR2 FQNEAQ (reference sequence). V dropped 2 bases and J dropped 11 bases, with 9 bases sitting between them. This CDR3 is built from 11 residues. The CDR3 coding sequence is TGTGCCAGCAGCTTAAGTCAGACGGCTTTCTTT. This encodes CASSLSQTAFF.

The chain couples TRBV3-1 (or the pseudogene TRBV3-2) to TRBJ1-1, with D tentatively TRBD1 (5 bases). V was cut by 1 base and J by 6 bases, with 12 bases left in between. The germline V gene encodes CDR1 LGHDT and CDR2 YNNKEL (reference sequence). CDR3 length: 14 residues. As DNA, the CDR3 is TGTGCCAGCAGCCAAGGGGGGAAAGATGCTGAAGCTTTCTTT. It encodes CASSQGGKDAEAFF.

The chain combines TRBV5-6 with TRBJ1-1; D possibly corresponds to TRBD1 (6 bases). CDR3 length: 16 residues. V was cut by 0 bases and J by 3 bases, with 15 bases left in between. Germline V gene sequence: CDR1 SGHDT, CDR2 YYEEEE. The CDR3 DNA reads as TGTGCCAGCAGCTTGGTGGCAGCGGAGGGGGACACTGAAGCTTTCTTT. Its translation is CASSLVAAEGDTEAFF. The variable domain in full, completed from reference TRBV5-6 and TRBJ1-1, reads DAGVTQSPTHLIKTRGQQVTLRCSPKSGHDTVSWYQQALGQGPQFIFQYYEEEERQRGNFPDRFSGHQFPNYSSELNVNALLLGDSALYLCASSLVAAEGDTEAFFGQGTRLTVV.

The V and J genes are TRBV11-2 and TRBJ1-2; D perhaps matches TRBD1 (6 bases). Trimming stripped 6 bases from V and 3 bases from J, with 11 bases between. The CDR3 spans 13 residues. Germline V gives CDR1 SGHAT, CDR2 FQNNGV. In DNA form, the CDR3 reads TGTGCCAGCAGGTCAGGGGACTACTATGGCTACACCTTC. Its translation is CASRSGDYYGYTF.

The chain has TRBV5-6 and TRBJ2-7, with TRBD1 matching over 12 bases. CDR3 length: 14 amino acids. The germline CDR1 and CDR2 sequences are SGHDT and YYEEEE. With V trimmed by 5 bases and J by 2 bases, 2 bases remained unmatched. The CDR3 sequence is CASRGQGAPYEQYF. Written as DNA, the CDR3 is TGTGCCAGCAGGGGACAGGGGGCACCCTACGAGCAGTACTTC.

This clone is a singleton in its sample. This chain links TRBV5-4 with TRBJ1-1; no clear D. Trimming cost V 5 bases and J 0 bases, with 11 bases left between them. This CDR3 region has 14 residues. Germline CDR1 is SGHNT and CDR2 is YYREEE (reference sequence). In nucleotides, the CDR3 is TGTGCCAGCAGTTATGGGGTGATGAACACTGAAGCTTTCTTT. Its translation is CASSYGVMNTEAFF. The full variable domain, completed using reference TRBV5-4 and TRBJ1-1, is ETGVTQSPTHLIKTRGQQVTLRCSSQSGHNTVSWYQQALGQGPQFIFQYYREEENGRGNFPPRFSGLQFPNYSSELNVNALELDDSALYLCASSYGVMNTEAFFGQGTRLTVV.

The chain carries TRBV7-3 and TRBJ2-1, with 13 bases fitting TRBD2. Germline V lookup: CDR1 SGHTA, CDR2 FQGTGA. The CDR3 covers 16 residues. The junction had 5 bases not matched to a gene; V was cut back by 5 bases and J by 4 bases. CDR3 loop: CASSRRTSGSYNEQFF. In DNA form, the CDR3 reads TGTGCCAGCAGCCGCCGGACTAGCGGGAGTTACAATGAGCAGTTCTTC. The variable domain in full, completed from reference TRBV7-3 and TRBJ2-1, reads GAGVSQTPSNKVTEKGKYVELRCDPISGHTALYWYRQSLGQGPEFLIYFQGTGAADDSGLPNDRFFAVRPEGSVSTLKIQRTERGDSAVYLCASSRRTSGSYNEQFFGPGTRLTVL.

The CDR3 DNA is TGTGCCAGCAGCCCAGACAGGAGTGAAGAGACCCAGTACTTC. Protein: CASSPDRSEETQYF. The chain has TRBV7-3 and TRBJ2-5, with D possibly TRBD1 on 6 matching bases. This CDR3 has 14 amino acids. Germline loops: CDR1 SGHTA, CDR2 FQGTGA. Trimming removed 5 bases from V and 3 bases from J, with 13 bases in between.

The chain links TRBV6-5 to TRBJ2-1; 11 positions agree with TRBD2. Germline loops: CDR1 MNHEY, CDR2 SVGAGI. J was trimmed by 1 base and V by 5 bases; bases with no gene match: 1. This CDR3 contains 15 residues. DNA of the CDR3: TGTGCCAGCAGTCCTAGCGGGAGGTCCTACAATGAGCAGTTCTTC. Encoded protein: CASSPSGRSYNEQFF.

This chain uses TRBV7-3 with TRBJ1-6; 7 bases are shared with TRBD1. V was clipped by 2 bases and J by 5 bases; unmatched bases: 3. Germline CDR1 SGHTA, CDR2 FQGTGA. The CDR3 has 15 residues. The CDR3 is CASSLGDRDNSPLHF. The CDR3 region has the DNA TGTGCCAGCAGCTTAGGGGACAGAGATAATTCACCCCTCCACTTT. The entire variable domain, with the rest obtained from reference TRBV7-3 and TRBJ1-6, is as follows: GAGVSQTPSNKVTEKGKYVELRCDPISGHTALYWYRQSLGQGPEFLIYFQGTGAADDSGLPNDRFFAVRPEGSVSTLKIQRTERGDSAVYLCASSLGDRDNSPLHFGNGTRLTVT.

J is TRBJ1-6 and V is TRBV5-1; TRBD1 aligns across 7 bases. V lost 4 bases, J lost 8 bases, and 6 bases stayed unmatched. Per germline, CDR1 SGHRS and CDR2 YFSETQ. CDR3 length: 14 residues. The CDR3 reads CASSQGTGDSPLHF. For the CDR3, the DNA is TGCGCCAGCAGCCAGGGTACAGGGGATTCACCCCTCCACTTT.

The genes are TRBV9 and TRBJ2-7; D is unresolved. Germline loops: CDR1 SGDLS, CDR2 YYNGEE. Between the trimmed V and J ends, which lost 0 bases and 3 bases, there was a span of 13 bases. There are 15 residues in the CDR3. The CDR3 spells CASSVGPAQSYEQYF. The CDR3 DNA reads TGTGCCAGCAGCGTAGGCCCGGCTCAGAGCTACGAGCAGTACTTC.